The clone carrying this TCR beta chain was counted only a few times. The antigen remains unidentified. The sample holds other DNA sequences that translate to the same CDR3. CDR3 length equals 16 residues. V lost 1 base and J lost 3; bases outside the gene matches: 7. From germline, CDR1 is LNHDA and CDR2 SQIVND (reference sequence). The record originates from a study of cytomegalovirus exposure and HLA in healthy donors. Study in general: The same platform as the 650 to 700 first-cohort repertoires was used for the 100 to 150 validation repertoires, a later analysis reported.

The donors were in the 120-subject validation cohort, distinct from the roughly 670-subject first cohort. Whole-study findings and limits: Per published reports, the classifier diagnosed cytomegalovirus status with high specificity and sensitivity.

Profiling relied on immunoSEQ multiplex PCR, and the TCRdb table lists in-frame clones only, not all of them. Among roughly 200,000 clones listed, 80% to 90% were seen once. The origin of this receptor is a woman in her thirties in good health and CMV-seronegative. The sequenced sample consisted of PBMCs. V gene TRBV19 combines with J gene TRBJ2-7, with 9 bases aligning to TRBD1. CDR3 sequence: CASSIADRGNFYEQYF. The CDR3 nucleotides read TGTGCCAGTAGTATAGCGGACAGGGGAAACTTCTACGAGCAGTACTTC.